This TCR beta chain emerged from a study of cytomegalovirus exposure and HLA in healthy donors. Study as a whole: One earlier analysis, a look at roughly 180 million T cells, found roughly 110 million unique TCR beta sequences. General study points: In a later analysis, a missense DCLRE1C variant was linked to TCR beta V- and J-gene trimming. A cluster of highly shared sequence variants was likely a sequencing artifact.

The germline V and J ends were trimmed by 0 bases and 0 bases, with 9 bases remaining between them. Germline loops: CDR1 LGHNA, CDR2 YNFKEQ. The CDR3 covers 16 residues. On this clone: Its specificity is not known.

Primers for the PCR totalled 60 Vbeta and 13 Jbeta. This table comes from immunoSEQ multiplex PCR, and its TCRdb copy is limited to in-frame clones, with some not included. This sample has approximately 180,000 clones, with roughly 73% found just once. Nominally healthy donors were sampled, though unrecorded immune exposures were likely. The specimen sequenced was PBMCs. This TCR derives from a woman in her 30s in good health and CMV-seronegative. The chain has TRBV4-2 and TRBJ1-3, with D unclear. CDR3 sequence reads: CASSQDLGSSGNTIYF. CDR3 in DNA: TGTGCCAGCAGCCAAGATCTAGGGAGCTCTGGAAACACCATATATTTT.